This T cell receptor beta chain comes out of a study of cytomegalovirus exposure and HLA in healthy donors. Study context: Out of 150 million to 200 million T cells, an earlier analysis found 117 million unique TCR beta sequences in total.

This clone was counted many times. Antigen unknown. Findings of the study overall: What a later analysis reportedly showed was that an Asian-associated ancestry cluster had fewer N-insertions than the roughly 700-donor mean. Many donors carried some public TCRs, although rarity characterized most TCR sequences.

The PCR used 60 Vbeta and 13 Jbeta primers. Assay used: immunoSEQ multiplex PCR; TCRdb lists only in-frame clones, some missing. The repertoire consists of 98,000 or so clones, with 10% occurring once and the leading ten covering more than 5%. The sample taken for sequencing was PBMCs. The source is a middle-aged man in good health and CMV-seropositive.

The CDR3 DNA follows: TGTGCCAGCAGCCCCCCGGTGATGAACACTGAAGCTTTCTTT. Amino acids: CASSPPVMNTEAFF. V and J are TRBV9 and TRBJ1-1; no reliable D call. Deletions cut 4 bases from V and 0 bases from J, with 10 bases between. There are 14 residues in the CDR3. Germline lookup yields CDR1 SGDLS and CDR2 YYNGEE.